Below, 21 T cell receptor beta chains from the same sample are listed, as sequenced in a study of cytomegalovirus exposure and HLA in healthy donors. Primers: 60 Vbeta forward and 13 Jbeta reverse. Sequenced by immunoSEQ multiplex PCR; TCRdb stores in-frame clones only, minus some. The sample has approximately 140,000 clones, roughly four fifths seen once. The source material was PBMCs. These receptors all stem from a young man in good health and CMV-seropositive.

The rearrangement joins TRBV19 to TRBJ2-1; 9 bases are shared with TRBD1. Germline V lookup: CDR1 LNHDA, CDR2 SQIVND (reference sequence). With 6 bases clipped from V and 4 bases from J, the junction kept 4 bases outside the gene matches. The CDR3 contains 14 residues. CDR3 coding DNA: TGTGCCAGTAGCACCGGGACAGGGTACAATGAGCAGTTCTTC. Translation: CASSTGTGYNEQFF.

The rearrangement joins TRBV6-6 to TRBJ2-7; 7 bases agree with TRBD1. Germline trimming cut 6 bases from V and 1 base from J; bases unmatched to any gene: 0. The CDR3 is 12 amino acids. Looked up from germline, CDR1 is MNHNY and CDR2 is SVGAGI (reference sequence). The CDR3 nucleotides are TGTGCCAGCAGGACAGGGTCCTACGAGCAGTACTTC. As protein: CASRTGSYEQYF.

The rearrangement uses TRBV4-1 and TRBJ2-7, with a tentative D call TRBD2 (5 bases). The CDR3 covers 17 residues. Looked up from germline, CDR1 is MGHRA and CDR2 is YSYEKL. Trimming took off 3 bases at V and 1 base at J, with 19 bases between the two ends. The CDR3: CASSHQGGRSRSYEQYF. CDR3 bases: TGCGCCAGCAGCCACCAAGGAGGCAGGTCAAGGTCCTACGAGCAGTACTTC.

This clone was picked up a small number of times. This chain connects TRBV29-1 to TRBJ1-3; 8 positions match TRBD1. The CDR3 has 14 amino acids. CDR1 is SQVTM and CDR2 is ANQGSEA in the germline V gene. J lost 2 bases, V lost 5 bases, and 5 bases had no gene match. The CDR3 spells CSVFTRGPGNTIYF. The CDR3 DNA reads as TGCAGCGTTTTCACCAGGGGGCCTGGAAACACCATATATTTT.

The V call is TRBV6-1, the J call TRBJ1-1, with D perhaps matching TRBD1 (6 bases). The V gene's germline CDR1 is MNHNS and CDR2 SASEGT. This CDR3 is 14 amino acids long. The ends were cut back, 5 bases at V and 4 bases at J, with 14 bases in the middle. As DNA, the CDR3 is TGTGCCAGCAGTCAGGTCAGGGGTAGCACTGAAGCTTTCTTT. This sequence encodes CASSQVRGSTEAFF.

The rearrangement uses TRBV28 and TRBJ2-5; possible D gene TRBD2, 6 bases. Germline CDR1 is MDHEN and CDR2 is SYDVKM. Trimming left V 8 bases short and J 1 base short, with 20 bases between. The CDR3 loop spans 16 amino acids. The CDR3 protein is CASSTPTSLIQETQYF. In DNA form, the CDR3 reads TGTGCCAGCTCTACCCCCACTAGCCTAATCCAAGAGACCCAGTACTTC.

The gene calls are TRBV25-1 and TRBJ1-3, with TRBD1 identical over 8 bases. CDR1 is MGHDK and CDR2 is SYGVNS in the germline V gene. V lost 4 bases to trimming and J lost 2 bases; unmatched junction nucleotides: 7. The length of the CDR3 is 16 residues. Here the CDR3 reads CASSGSWTGTGNTIYF. DNA for the CDR3: TGTGCCAGCAGTGGATCCTGGACAGGGACTGGAAACACCATATATTTT.

The gene calls are TRBV28 and TRBJ2-5, with D perhaps TRBD2 (5 bases). From germline, CDR1 is MDHEN and CDR2 SYDVKM. Trimming pared 3 bases from V and 8 bases from J, leaving 10 bases between. CDR3 length: 12 residues. The CDR3 loop reads CASSFPEGTQYF. CDR3 DNA: TGTGCCAGCAGTTTCCCTGAGGGCACCCAGTACTTC.

J is TRBJ2-7 and V is TRBV28; 8 nucleotides align to TRBD1. The V gene end was trimmed by 6 bases and the J gene end by 3 bases; junction bases not matched to a gene: 10. The germline gives CDR1 MDHEN, CDR2 SYDVKM. The CDR3 loop spans 15 amino acids. Here the CDR3 DNA reads TGTGCCAGCAGGCCTTCGGGACAGGTCCTCTACGAGCAGTACTTC. Translated: CASRPSGQVLYEQYF. Drawing the rest from reference TRBV28 and TRBJ2-7, the complete variable domain is DVKVTQSSRYLVKRTGEKVFLECVQDMDHENMFWYRQDPGLGLRLIYFSYDVKMKEKGDIPEGYSVSREKKERFSLILESASTNQTSMYLCASRPSGQVLYEQYFGPGTRLTVT.

The V gene is TRBV7-9, the J gene TRBJ1-1; D unclear. Per the germline V gene, CDR1 is SEHNR and CDR2 is FQNEAQ (reference sequence). The CDR3 extends over 12 amino acids. Trimming removed 7 bases at V and 5 bases at J, with 11 bases between. The CDR3 sequence: CASTPGATEAFF. Written as DNA, the CDR3 is TGTGCCAGCACCCCAGGCGCGACTGAAGCTTTCTTT.

This chain uses TRBV7-9 with TRBJ2-2; perhaps TRBD1 as D (6 bases). V was shortened by 0 bases and J by 4 bases, with 15 bases between the two germline ends. CDR1 and CDR2 from the germline V gene are SEHNR and FQNEAQ (reference sequence). The CDR3 runs to 17 residues. The CDR3 reads CASSLAYPQGPTGELFF. DNA for the CDR3: TGTGCCAGCAGCTTAGCATATCCCCAGGGGCCCACCGGGGAGCTGTTTTTT.

This clone was counted a few times. J is TRBJ2-7 and V is TRBV27; D remains ambiguous. The CDR3 runs to 16 residues. CDR1 and CDR2 from the germline V gene are MNHEY and SMNVEV (reference sequence). The V gene lost 0 bases and the J gene lost 0 bases, with 12 bases spanning the gap. The CDR3 is CASSLSPPGSSYEQYF. The CDR3 coding sequence is TGTGCCAGCAGTTTATCACCCCCAGGAAGCTCCTACGAGCAGTACTTC.

This clone was counted between two and nine times. The chain combines TRBV18 with TRBJ2-5, with 8 bases fitting TRBD1. Germline V gives CDR1 KGHSH, CDR2 LQKENI. J was trimmed by 2 bases and V by 3 bases; bases with no gene match: 5. The CDR3 consists of 15 residues. The CDR3, as DNA: TGTGCCAGCTCACCGCCCAGACAGGGGCAAGAGACCCAGTACTTC. Its protein product is CASSPPRQGQETQYF.

This clone was observed a few times. The genes are TRBV6-6 and TRBJ2-7, with no clear D. The CDR3 is 15 amino acids. Per the germline V gene, CDR1 is MNHNY and CDR2 is SVGAGI (reference sequence). The germline V and J ends were trimmed by 5 bases and 0 bases, with 14 bases remaining between them. The CDR3 DNA reads TGTGCCAGCAGTGAGGCTGTTATGTCCTCCTACGAGCAGTACTTC. Encoded protein: CASSEAVMSSYEQYF.

The chain links TRBV5-8 to TRBJ2-7, with D maybe TRBD1 (6 bases). The germline V and J ends were trimmed by 5 bases and 4 bases, with 13 bases remaining between them. This CDR3 has 13 amino acids. Per germline, CDR1 SGHTS and CDR2 YDEGEE. CDR3 sequence reads: CASSLIQGYEQYF. Here the CDR3 DNA reads TGTGCCAGCAGTCTAATCCAGGGGTACGAGCAGTACTTC.

The J gene is TRBJ2-2, the V gene TRBV18; 8 bases match TRBD1. The CDR3 has 15 residues. The germline gives CDR1 KGHSH, CDR2 LQKENI. Trimming took 5 bases from V and 2 from J; bases not matched to a gene: 4. In nucleotides, the CDR3 is TGTGCCAGCTCAAGACAGGGGCACAACACCGGGGAGCTGTTTTTT. Amino acid sequence: CASSRQGHNTGELFF.

V usage is TRBV6-1 and J usage is TRBJ2-3; D call uncertain. CDR3 length equals 14 residues. Germline V gene lookup returns CDR1 MNHNS and CDR2 SASEGT. V lost 4 bases and J lost 3, with 11 bases in between. In DNA, the CDR3 is TGTGCCAGCAGTGCCCGACCGAGGACAGATACGCAGTATTTT. It yields the protein CASSARPRTDTQYF.

The rearrangement uses TRBV6-5 and TRBJ2-7; D uncertain. The CDR3 is 13 residues long. Germline CDR1 reads MNHEY; CDR2 reads SVGAGI. Trimming took 6 bases from V and 5 from J, leaving 14 bases between them. The DNA for the CDR3 is TGTGCCAGCAGACGTTCTAGTCCCGACGAGCAGTACTTC. Translated: CASRRSSPDEQYF.

The CDR3 sequence: CASSLVGHVNTEAFF. The CDR3 region has the DNA TGCGCCAGCAGCTTGGTGGGACACGTGAACACTGAAGCTTTCTTT. This chain uses TRBV5-1 with TRBJ1-1; D perhaps matches TRBD1 (6 bases). There are 15 residues in the CDR3. Germline lookup yields CDR1 SGHRS and CDR2 YFSETQ. V lost 0 bases and J lost 0, with 9 bases in between.

The chain combines TRBV28 with TRBJ1-5; the D is unclear. Germline V CDR1 and CDR2: MDHEN, SYDVKM. V lost 2 bases and J 9 bases, leaving 8 bases between the germline ends. The length of the CDR3 is 12 residues. CDR3 sequence (DNA): TGTGCCAGCAGTTTAAACCGGGGGCCCCAGCATTTT. Translated: CASSLNRGPQHF.

This chain links TRBV5-4 with TRBJ1-2; TRBD1 matches at 9 bases. Germline-derived CDR1 and CDR2 are SGHNT and YYREEE (reference sequence). V shed 6 bases, J shed 4 bases, and the junction held 10 bases outside the gene matches. This CDR3 region has 15 residues. Here the CDR3 reads CASNSLRDRAYGYTF. DNA of the CDR3: TGTGCCAGCAATTCCCTCCGGGACAGGGCCTATGGCTACACCTTC.